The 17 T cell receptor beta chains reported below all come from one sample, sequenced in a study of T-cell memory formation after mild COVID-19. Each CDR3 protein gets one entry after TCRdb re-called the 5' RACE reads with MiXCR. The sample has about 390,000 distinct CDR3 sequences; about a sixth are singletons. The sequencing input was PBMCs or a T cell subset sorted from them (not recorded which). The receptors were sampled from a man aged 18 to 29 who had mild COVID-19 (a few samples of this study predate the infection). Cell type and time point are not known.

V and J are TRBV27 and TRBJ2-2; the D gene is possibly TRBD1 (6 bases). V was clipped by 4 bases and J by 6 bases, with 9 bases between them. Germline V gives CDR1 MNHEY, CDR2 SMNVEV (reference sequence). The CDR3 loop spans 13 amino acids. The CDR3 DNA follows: TGTGCCAGCAGTTCTCACAGGGCCGGGGAGCTGTTTTTT. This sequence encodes CASSSHRAGELFF.

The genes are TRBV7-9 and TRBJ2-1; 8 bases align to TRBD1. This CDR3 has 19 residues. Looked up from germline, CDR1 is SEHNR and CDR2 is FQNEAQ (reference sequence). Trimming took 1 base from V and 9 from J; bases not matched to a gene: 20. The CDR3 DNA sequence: TGTGCCAGCAGCTTAGGACCCCTTTTTTCAGGGGGCTATCAGGGTGAGCAGTTCTTC. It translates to CASSLGPLFSGGYQGEQFF.

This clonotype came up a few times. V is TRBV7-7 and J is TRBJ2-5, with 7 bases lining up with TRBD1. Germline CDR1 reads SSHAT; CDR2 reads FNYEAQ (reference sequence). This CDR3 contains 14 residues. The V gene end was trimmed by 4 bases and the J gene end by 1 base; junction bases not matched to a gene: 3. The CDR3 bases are TGTGCCAGCAGCTCCCGACAGGGCCAAGAGACCCAGTACTTC. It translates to CASSSRQGQETQYF.

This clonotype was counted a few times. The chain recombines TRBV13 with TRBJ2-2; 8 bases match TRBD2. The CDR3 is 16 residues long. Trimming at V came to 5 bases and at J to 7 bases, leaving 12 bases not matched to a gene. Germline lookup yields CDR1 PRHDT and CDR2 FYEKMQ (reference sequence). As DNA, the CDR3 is TGTGCCAGCAGCCCTTTCTCTAGCGGGCTCGGCGGGGAGCTGTTTTTT. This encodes CASSPFSSGLGGELFF.

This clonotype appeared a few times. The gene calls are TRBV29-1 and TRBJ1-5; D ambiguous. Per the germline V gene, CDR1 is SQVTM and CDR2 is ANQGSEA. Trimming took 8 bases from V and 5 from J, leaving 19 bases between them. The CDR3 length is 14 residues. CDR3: CSSEGRVGDQPQHF. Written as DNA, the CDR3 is TGCAGCTCCGAAGGGAGGGTCGGGGATCAGCCCCAGCATTTT. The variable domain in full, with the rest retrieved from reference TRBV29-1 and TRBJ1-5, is SAVISQKPSRDICQRGTSLTIQCQVDSQVTMMFWYRQQPGQSLTLIATANQGSEATYESGFVIDKFPISRPNLTFSTLTVSNMSPEDSSIYLCSSEGRVGDQPQHFGDGTRLSIL.

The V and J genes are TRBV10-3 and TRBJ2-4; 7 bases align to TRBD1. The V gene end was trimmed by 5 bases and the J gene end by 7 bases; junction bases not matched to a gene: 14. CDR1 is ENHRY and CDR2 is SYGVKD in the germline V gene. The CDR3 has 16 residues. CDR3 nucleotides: TGTGCCATCAGTAATCCAGATTACAGGGGCGGGAACATTCAGTACTTC. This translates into CAISNPDYRGGNIQYF.

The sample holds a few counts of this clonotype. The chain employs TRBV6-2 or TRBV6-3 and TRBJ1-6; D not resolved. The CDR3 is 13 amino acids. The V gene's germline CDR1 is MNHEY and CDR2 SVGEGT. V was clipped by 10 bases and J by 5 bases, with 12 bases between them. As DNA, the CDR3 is TGTGCCACCCACTCTACGAATAATTCACCCCTCCACTTT. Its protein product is CATHSTNNSPLHF.

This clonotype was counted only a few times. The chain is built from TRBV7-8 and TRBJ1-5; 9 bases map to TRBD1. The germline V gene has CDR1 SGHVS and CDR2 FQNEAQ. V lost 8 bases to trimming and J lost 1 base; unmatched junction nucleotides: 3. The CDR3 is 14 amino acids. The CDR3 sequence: CASGGQGSNQPQHF. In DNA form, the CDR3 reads TGTGCCAGCGGCGGACAGGGGAGCAATCAGCCCCAGCATTTT.

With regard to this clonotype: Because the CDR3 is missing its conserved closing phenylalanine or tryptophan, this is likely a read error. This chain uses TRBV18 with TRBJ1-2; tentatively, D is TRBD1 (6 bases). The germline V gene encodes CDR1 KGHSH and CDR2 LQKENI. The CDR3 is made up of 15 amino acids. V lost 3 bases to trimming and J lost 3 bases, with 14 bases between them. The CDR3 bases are TGTGCCAGCTCACCGGACCGGGACACGGACTATGGCTACACCTTA. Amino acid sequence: CASSPDRDTDYGYTL.

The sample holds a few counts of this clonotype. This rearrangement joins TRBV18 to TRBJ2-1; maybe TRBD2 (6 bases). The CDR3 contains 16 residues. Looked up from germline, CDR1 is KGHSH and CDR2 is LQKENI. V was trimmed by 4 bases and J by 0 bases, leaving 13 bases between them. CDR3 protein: CASSLSAGSSYNEQFF. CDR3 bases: TGTGCCAGCTCACTCTCGGCGGGGAGCTCCTACAATGAGCAGTTCTTC.

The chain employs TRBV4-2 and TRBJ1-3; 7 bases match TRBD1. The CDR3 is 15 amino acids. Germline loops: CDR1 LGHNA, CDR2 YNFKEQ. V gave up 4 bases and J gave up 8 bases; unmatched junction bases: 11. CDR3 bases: TGTGCCAGCAGCCGGTCGGGACAGCGCGAAGACACCATATATTTT. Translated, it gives CASSRSGQREDTIYF.

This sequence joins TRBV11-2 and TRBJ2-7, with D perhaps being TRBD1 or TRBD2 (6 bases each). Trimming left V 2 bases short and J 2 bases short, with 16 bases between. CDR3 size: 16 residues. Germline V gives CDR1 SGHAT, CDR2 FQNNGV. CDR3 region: CASSLWLRDIPYEQYV. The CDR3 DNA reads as TGTGCCAGCAGCTTATGGCTGCGGGACATCCCCTACGAGCAGTACGTC.

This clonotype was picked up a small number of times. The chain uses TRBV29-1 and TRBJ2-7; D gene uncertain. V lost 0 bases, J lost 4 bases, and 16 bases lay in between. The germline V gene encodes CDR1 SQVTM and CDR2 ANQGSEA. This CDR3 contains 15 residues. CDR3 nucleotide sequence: TGCAGCGTTGAAGATCCCCGCGTGCCAGGTTACGAGCAGTACTTC. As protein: CSVEDPRVPGYEQYF.

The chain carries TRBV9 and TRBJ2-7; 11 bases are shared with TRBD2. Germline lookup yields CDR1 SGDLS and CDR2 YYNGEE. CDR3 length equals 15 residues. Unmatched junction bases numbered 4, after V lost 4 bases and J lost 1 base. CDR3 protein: CASSLLAGGSYEQYF. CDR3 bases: TGTGCCAGCAGCCTCCTAGCGGGGGGTTCCTACGAGCAGTACTTC.

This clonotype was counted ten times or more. CDR3 DNA sequence: TGTGCCAGCAGTTCCAGGGGGGGCGAGCAGTACGTC. Protein product: CASSSRGGEQYV. The chain employs TRBV6-2 or TRBV6-3 and TRBJ2-7; D might be TRBD1 or TRBD2, each matching 7 bases. V was trimmed by 4 bases and J by 6 bases, leaving 10 bases between them. The CDR3 extends over 12 amino acids. Per the germline V gene, CDR1 is MNHEY and CDR2 is SVGEGT.

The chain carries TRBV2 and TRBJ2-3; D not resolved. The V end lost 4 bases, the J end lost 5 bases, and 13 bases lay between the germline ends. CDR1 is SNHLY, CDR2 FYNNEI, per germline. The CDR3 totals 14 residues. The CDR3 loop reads CASSVDLTGDTQYF. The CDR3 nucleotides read TGTGCCAGCAGTGTTGATCTGACCGGAGATACGCAGTATTTT.

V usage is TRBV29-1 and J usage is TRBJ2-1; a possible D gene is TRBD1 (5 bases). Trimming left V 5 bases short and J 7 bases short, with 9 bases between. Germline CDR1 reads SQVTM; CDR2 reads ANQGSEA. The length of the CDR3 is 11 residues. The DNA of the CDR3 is TGCAGCGTTTTCAGGGCAAATGAGCAGTTCTTC. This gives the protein CSVFRANEQFF.